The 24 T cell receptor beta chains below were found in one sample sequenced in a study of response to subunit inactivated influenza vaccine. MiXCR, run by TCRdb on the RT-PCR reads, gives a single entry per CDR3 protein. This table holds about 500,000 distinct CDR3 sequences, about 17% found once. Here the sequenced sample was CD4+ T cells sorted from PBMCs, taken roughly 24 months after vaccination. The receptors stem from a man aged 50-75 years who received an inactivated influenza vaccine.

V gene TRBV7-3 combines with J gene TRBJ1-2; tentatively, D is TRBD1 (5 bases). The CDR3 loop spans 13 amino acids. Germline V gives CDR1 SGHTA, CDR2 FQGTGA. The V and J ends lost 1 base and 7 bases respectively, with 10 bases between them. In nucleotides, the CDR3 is TGTGCCAGCAGCTTAAAGTCAGGGACTGGCTACACCTTC. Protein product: CASSLKSGTGYTF.

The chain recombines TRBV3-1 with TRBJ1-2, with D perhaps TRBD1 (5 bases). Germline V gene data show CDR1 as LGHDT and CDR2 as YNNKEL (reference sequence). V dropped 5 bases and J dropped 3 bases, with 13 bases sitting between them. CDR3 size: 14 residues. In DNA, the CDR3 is TGTGCCAGCAGCAAGCTCAGGGACTACTATGGCTACACCTTC. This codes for CASSKLRDYYGYTF.

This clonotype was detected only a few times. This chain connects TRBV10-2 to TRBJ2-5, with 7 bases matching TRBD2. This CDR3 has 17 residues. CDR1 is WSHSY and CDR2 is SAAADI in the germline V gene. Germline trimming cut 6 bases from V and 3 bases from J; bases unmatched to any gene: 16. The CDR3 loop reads CASRSSYFLAGKETQYF. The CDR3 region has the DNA TGCGCCAGCAGGTCTTCCTATTTCTTAGCGGGTAAAGAGACCCAGTACTTC.

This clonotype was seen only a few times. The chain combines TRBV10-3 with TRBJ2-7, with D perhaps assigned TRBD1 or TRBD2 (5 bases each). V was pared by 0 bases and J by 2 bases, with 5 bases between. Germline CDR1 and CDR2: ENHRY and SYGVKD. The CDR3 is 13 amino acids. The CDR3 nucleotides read TGTGCCATCAGTGAGTCGGGGGCCTACGAGCAGTACTTC. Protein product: CAISESGAYEQYF.

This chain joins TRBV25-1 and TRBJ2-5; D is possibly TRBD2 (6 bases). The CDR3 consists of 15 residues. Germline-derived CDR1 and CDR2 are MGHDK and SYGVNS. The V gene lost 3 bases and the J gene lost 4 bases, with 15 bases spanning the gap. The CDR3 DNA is TGTGCCAGCAGTGAGACCGGAGGGCCAGGAGAGACCCAGTACTTC. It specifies CASSETGGPGETQYF.

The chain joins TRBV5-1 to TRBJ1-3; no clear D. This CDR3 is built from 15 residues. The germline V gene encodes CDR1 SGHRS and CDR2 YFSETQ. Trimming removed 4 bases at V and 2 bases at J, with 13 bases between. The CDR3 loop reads CASSLPTGPGNTIYF. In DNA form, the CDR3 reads TGCGCCAGCAGCCTTCCCACTGGGCCTGGAAACACCATATATTTT.

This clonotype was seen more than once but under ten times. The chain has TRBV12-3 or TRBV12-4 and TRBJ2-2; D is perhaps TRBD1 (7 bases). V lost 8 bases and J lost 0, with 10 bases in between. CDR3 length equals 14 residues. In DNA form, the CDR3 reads TGTGCCAGCGCGGGACAGACGAACACCGGGGAGCTGTTTTTT. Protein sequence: CASAGQTNTGELFF.

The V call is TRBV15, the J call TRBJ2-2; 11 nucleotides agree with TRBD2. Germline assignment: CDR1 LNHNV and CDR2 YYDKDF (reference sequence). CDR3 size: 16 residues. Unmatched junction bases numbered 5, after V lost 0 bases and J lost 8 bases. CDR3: CATSRDPTSGGGELFF. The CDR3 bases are TGTGCCACCAGCAGAGATCCAACTAGCGGGGGTGGGGAGCTGTTTTTT.

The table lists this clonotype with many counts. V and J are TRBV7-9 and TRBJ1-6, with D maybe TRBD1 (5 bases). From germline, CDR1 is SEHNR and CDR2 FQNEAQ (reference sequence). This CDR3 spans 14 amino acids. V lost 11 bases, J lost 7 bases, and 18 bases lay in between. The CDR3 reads CAGGGKSQNSPLHF. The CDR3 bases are TGTGCCGGGGGTGGGAAGTCCCAAAATTCACCCCTCCACTTT.

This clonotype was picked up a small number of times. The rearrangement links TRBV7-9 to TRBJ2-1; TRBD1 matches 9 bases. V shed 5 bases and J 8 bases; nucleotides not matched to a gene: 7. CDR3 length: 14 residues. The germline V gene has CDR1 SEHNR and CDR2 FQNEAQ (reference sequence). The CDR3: CASSPRTGEDEQFF. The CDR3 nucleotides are TGTGCCAGCAGCCCGCGGACAGGGGAAGATGAGCAGTTCTTC.

CDR3 sequence reads: CASNQAGPNEKLFF. DNA of the CDR3: TGCGCCAGCAATCAGGCAGGGCCGAATGAAAAACTGTTTTTT. The chain uses TRBV5-1 and TRBJ1-4; D may be TRBD1 (5 bases). Germline lookup yields CDR1 SGHRS and CDR2 YFSETQ. Trimming left V 6 bases short and J 5 bases short, with 14 bases between. This CDR3 is built from 14 residues.

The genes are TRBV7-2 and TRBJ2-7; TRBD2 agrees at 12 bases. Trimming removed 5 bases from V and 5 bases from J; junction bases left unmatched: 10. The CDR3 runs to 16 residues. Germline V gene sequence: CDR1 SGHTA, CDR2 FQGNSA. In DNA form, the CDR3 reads TGTGCCAGCAGCCCCCTAGCGGGAGGGCCTGTAGACGAGCAGTACTTC. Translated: CASSPLAGGPVDEQYF.

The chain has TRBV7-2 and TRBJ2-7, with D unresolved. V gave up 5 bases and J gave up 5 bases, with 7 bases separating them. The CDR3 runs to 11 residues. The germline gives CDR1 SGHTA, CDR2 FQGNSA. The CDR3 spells CASSHTHEQYF. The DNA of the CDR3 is TGTGCCAGCAGCCATACCCACGAGCAGTACTTC.

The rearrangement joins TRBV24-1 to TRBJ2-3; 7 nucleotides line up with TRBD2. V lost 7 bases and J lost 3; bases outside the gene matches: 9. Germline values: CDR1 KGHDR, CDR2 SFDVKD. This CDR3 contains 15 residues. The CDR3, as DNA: TGTGCCACCAGCGGAAGCGGGGCTAATACAGATACGCAGTATTTT. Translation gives CATSGSGANTDTQYF.

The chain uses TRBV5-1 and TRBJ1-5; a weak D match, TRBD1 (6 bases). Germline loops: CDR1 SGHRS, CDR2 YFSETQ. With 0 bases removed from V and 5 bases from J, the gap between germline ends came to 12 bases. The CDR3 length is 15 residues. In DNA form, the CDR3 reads TGCGCCAGCAGCTTGGGGACAGAGACTTATCAGCCCCAGCATTTT. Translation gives CASSLGTETYQPQHF.

The CDR3 spells CASSQDSSAWRGGRNEQFF. CDR3 DNA sequence: TGCGCCAGCAGCCAAGATTCCTCCGCGTGGCGGGGGGGCCGCAATGAGCAGTTCTTC. This chain uses TRBV4-1 with TRBJ2-1; TRBD2 matches at 9 bases. The CDR3 is made up of 19 amino acids. Per the germline V gene, CDR1 is MGHRA and CDR2 is YSYEKL. V lost 0 bases and J lost 6; bases outside the gene matches: 15.

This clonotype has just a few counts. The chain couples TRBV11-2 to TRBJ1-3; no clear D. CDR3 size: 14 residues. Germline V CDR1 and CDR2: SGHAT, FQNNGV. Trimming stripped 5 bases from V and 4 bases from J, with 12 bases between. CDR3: CASSPNIAGNTIYF. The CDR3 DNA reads TGTGCCAGCAGCCCCAACATAGCCGGAAACACCATATATTTT.

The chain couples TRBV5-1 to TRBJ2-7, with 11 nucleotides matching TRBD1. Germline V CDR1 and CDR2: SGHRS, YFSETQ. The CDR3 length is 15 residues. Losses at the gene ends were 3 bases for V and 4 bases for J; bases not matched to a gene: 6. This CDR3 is CASSYTGQGEYEQYF. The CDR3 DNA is TGCGCCAGCAGCTACACGGGACAGGGGGAGTACGAGCAGTACTTC.

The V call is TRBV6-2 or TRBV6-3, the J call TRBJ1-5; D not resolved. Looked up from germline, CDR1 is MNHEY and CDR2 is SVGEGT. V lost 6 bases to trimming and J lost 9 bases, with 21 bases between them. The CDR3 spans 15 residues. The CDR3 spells CASSRGGQAPLPQHF. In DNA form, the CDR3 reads TGTGCCAGCAGCCGGGGTGGGCAGGCACCCCTGCCCCAGCATTTT.

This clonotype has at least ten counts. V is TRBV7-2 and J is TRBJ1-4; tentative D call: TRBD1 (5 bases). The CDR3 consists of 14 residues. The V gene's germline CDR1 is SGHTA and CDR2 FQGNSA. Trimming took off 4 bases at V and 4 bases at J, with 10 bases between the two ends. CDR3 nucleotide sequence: TGTGCCAGCAGCTACGGGGACTATAATGAAAAACTGTTTTTT. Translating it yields CASSYGDYNEKLFF.

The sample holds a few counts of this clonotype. In DNA form, the CDR3 reads TGTGCCGCCTCGGGGACTAGCGGGAGGGCCTGGAATGAGCAGTTCTTC. Encoded protein: CAASGTSGRAWNEQFF. This rearrangement joins TRBV25-1 to TRBJ2-1, with 16 bases identical to TRBD2. J gave up 7 bases and V 11 bases, and 11 bases lay outside the gene matches. This CDR3 has 16 amino acids. Looked up from germline, CDR1 is MGHDK and CDR2 is SYGVNS.

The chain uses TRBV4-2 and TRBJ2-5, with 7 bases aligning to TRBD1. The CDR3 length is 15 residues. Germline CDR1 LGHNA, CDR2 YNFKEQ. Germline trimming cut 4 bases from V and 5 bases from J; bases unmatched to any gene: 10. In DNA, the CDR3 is TGTGCCAGCAGCCGATCGGGACACAGGGGTGAGACCCAGTACTTC. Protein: CASSRSGHRGETQYF.

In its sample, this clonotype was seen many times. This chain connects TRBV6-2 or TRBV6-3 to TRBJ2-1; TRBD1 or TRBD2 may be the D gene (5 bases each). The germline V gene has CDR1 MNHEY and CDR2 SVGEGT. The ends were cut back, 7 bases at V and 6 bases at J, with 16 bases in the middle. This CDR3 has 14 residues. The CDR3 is CASIRGASVNEQFF. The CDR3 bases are TGTGCCAGCATTAGAGGGGCCTCGGTCAATGAGCAGTTCTTC.

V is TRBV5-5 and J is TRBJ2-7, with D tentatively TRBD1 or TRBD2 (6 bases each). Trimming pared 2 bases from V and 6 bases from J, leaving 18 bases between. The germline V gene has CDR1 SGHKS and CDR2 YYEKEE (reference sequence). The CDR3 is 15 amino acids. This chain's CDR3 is CASSFPGAAGTEQYF. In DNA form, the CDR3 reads TGTGCCAGCAGCTTCCCAGGGGCGGCGGGGACCGAGCAGTACTTC.